This T cell receptor (beta chain) emerged from a study of cytomegalovirus exposure and HLA in healthy donors. This clone was detected a few times. The antigen is not known. Trimming pared 0 bases from V and 3 bases from J, leaving 14 bases between. The V gene's germline CDR1 is LGHNA and CDR2 YSLEER. CDR3 length: 16 residues. The PCR made use of 60 Vbeta and 13 Jbeta primers. This table comes from immunoSEQ multiplex PCR, and its TCRdb copy is limited to in-frame clones, with some not included. The sample lists about 160,000 clones, over 80% occurring once. Whole-study results and caveats: HLA alleles were associated with 18,000 or so TCR beta sequences in a later analysis at 0.05 false discovery rate. Owing to their indistinguishability, certain V segments, notably TRBV6-2 and TRBV6-3, were excluded.

These donors counted as nominally healthy when sampled, but unrecorded immune exposures were likely. V usage is TRBV4-3 and J usage is TRBJ1-1; no reliable D call. The TCR comes from a human donor in good health. The sequenced sample consisted of PBMCs. CDR3 DNA: TGCGCCAGCAGCCAAGAAATTAGCGGACGCGACACTGAAGCTTTCTTT. Its translation is CASSQEISGRDTEAFF.